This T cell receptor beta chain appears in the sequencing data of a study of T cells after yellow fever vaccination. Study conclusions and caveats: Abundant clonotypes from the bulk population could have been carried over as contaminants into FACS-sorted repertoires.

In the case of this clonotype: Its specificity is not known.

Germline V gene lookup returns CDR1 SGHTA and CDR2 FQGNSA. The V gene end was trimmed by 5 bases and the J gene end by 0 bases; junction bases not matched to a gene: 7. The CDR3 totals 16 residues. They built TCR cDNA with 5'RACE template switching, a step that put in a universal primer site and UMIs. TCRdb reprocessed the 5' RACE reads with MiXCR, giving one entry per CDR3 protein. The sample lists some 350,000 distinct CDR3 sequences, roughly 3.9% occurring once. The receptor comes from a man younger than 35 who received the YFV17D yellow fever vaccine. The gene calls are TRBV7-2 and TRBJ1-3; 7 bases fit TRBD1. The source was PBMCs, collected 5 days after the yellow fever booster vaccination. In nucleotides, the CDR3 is TGTGCCAGCAGCAGGGGGCCGGGACTCTCTGGAAACACCATATATTTT. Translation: CASSRGPGLSGNTIYF.